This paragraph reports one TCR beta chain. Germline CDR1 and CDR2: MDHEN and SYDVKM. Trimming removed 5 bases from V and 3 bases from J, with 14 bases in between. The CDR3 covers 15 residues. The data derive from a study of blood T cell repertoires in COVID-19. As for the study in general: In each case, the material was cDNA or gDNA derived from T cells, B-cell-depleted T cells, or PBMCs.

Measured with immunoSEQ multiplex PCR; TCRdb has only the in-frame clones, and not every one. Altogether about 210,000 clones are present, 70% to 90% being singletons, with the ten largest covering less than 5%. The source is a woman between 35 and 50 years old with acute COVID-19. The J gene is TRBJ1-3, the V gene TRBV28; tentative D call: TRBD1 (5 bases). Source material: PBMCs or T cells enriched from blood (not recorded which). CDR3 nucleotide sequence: TGTGCCAGCAGTCCCGGGGGGACTGTTGGAAACACCATATATTTT. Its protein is CASSPGGTVGNTIYF.